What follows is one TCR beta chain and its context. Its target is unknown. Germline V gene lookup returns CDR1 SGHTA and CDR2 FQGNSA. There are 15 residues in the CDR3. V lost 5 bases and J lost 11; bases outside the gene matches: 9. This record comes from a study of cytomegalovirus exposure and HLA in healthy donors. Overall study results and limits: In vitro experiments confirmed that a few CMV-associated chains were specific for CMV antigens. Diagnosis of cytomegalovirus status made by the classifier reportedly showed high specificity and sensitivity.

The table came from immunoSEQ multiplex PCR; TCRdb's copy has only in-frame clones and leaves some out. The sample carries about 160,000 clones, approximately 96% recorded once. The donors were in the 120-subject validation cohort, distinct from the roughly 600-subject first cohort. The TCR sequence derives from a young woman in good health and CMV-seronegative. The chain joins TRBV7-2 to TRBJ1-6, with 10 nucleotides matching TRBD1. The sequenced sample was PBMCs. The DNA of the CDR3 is TGTGCCAGCAGCCGACCGGGACAGGGGTACACACCCCTCCACTTT. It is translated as CASSRPGQGYTPLHF.